What follows are 16 T cell receptor beta chains derived from one specimen sequenced in a study of regulatory T cells in long-lasting Graves disease. In building TCR beta libraries, iRepertoire HTBI primers were used together with Arm-PCR of CDR3 regions. Each CDR3 protein gets one entry after TCRdb re-called the multiplex PCR reads with MiXCR. This table has approximately 210,000 distinct CDR3 sequences, 18% appearing once. The time point here: newly diagnosed GD, antithyroid drugs for less than 3 months. Scientists built the TCR library using RNA that was extracted from PBMCs. This specimen consisted of peripheral blood mononuclear cells (PBMCs), obtained at new diagnosis, from a patient treated with antithyroid drugs. The origin of the receptors is a female donor with Graves disease.

This clonotype appeared once. A much larger clone lies one base from this, so it may be a read error. CDR3 amino acids: CASRTCRDRGQGTEAFF. The CDR3 bases are TGCGCCAGCAGGACTTGCCGGGACAGGGGGCAAGGCACTGAAGCTTTCTTT. The chain couples TRBV10-1 to TRBJ1-1, with 12 bases that match TRBD1. Germline V gene data show CDR1 as WNHNN and CDR2 as SYGVQD (reference sequence). The CDR3 runs to 17 residues. V dropped 6 bases and J dropped 4; count of bases not matched to a gene: 12.

Turning to this clonotype: The likely explanation is a read error, given a far larger clone one base away. V usage is TRBV7-8 and J usage is TRBJ2-5, with 7 positions matching TRBD1. With 5 bases clipped from V and 1 base from J, the junction kept 7 bases outside the gene matches. Germline V gives CDR1 SGHVS, CDR2 FQNEAQ. The CDR3 loop spans 15 amino acids. DNA for the CDR3: TGTGCCAGCAGCCCGGGGACAGCGATCCAAGAGACCCAGTACTTC. Translating gives CASSPGTAIQETQYF.

The rearrangement links TRBV5-1 to TRBJ1-1; 8 bases fit TRBD1. Germline-derived CDR1 and CDR2 are SGHRS and YFSETQ. CDR3 size: 14 residues. The V gene end was trimmed by 4 bases and the J gene end by 4 bases; junction bases not matched to a gene: 6. The CDR3 DNA reads TGCGCCAGCAGCAGTATCACAGGGGGCACTGAAGCTTTCTTT. As protein: CASSSITGGTEAFF. The variable domain in full, completed from reference TRBV5-1 and TRBJ1-1, reads KAGVTQTPRYLIKTRGQQVTLSCSPISGHRSVSWYQQTPGQGLQFLFEYFSETQRNKGNFPGRFSGRQFSNSRSEMNVSTLELGDSALYLCASSSITGGTEAFFGQGTRLTVV.

This clonotype was seen a handful of times. V is TRBV10-3 and J is TRBJ2-1; 7 nucleotides match TRBD2. J was trimmed by 0 bases and V by 5 bases; bases with no gene match: 1. CDR1 is ENHRY and CDR2 is SYGVKD in the germline V gene. The CDR3 has 14 residues. The CDR3 loop reads CAISRTSSYNEQFF. CDR3 in DNA: TGTGCCATCAGTCGGACTAGCTCCTACAATGAGCAGTTCTTC.

In its sample, this clonotype was seen many times. The chain combines TRBV29-1 with TRBJ2-1; 10 nucleotides agree with TRBD2. V lost 6 bases to trimming and J lost 2 bases; unmatched junction nucleotides: 7. CDR1 SQVTM and CDR2 ANQGSEA come from the germline V gene. The CDR3 length is 15 residues. The CDR3 here is CSVELAGQPYNEQFF. The CDR3 DNA follows: TGCAGCGTGGAACTAGCGGGACAACCCTACAATGAGCAGTTCTTC.

The sample holds many counts of this clonotype. The chain is built from TRBV5-1 and TRBJ2-1; 10 nucleotides match TRBD2. The CDR3 totals 14 residues. Germline V gene sequence: CDR1 SGHRS, CDR2 YFSETQ. V lost 6 bases to trimming and J lost 4 bases; unmatched junction nucleotides: 4. DNA of the CDR3: TGCGCCAGCACCCGGACTAGCGGATACAATGAGCAGTTCTTC. Translating gives CASTRTSGYNEQFF.

As concerns this clonotype: Since a far larger clone is one base different, this is likely a read error. The V gene is TRBV7-2, the J gene TRBJ2-7; no reliable D call. Trimming removed 8 bases from V and 5 bases from J, with 16 bases in between. The CDR3 has 13 amino acids. In germline, CDR1 is SGHTA, CDR2 FQGNSA. Here the CDR3 DNA reads TGTGCCAGCTCACCGGGCTGGGTCCACGAGCAGTACTTC. It translates to CASSPGWVHEQYF.

This clonotype was seen many times. The rearrangement joins TRBV20-1 to TRBJ2-3; 13 bases match TRBD2. With V trimmed by 0 bases and J by 6 bases, 9 bases remained unmatched. The germline CDR1 and CDR2 sequences are DFQATT and SNEGSKA (reference sequence). The CDR3 is 17 amino acids. DNA for the CDR3: TGCAGTGCTAGAGACCCGACTAGCGGGAGGTCACGGGATACGCAGTATTTT. Translated, it gives CSARDPTSGRSRDTQYF.

This clonotype was found many times. This chain links TRBV11-1 with TRBJ2-5; D unresolved. V shed 5 bases and J shed 2 bases, with 15 bases lying between them. The CDR3 has 15 amino acids. Germline V gene data show CDR1 as SGHAT and CDR2 as FQDESV (reference sequence). CDR3 nucleotide sequence: TGTGCCAGCAGCCCCGCCTCCGGGCTACAAGAGACCCAGTACTTC. As protein: CASSPASGLQETQYF.

The table lists this clonotype with many counts. The chain links TRBV27 to TRBJ1-4, with D possibly being TRBD1 (6 bases). The CDR3 extends over 15 amino acids. Trimming shortened V by 4 bases and J by 8 bases, and 17 bases separated the two germline ends. From germline, CDR1 is MNHEY and CDR2 SMNVEV (reference sequence). The CDR3 DNA reads as TGTGCCAGCAGTTCAAAGACAGGCGTTTACGAAAAACTGTTTTTT. Protein product: CASSSKTGVYEKLFF.

On this clonotype itself: This clone may be a read error of a much larger clone one base away. The J gene is TRBJ2-1, the V gene TRBV20-1; D gene uncertain. V lost 4 bases, J lost 3 bases, and 7 bases lay in between. The CDR3 covers 12 residues. From germline, CDR1 is DFQATT and CDR2 SNEGSKA (reference sequence). The CDR3 protein is CSAIPDYNEQFF. The CDR3 coding sequence is TGCAGTGCTATCCCCGACTACAATGAGCAGTTCTTC.

The chain employs TRBV12-3 or TRBV12-4 and TRBJ2-7; D is ambiguous. The germline V and J ends were trimmed by 3 bases and 0 bases, with 18 bases remaining between them. CDR3 size: 17 residues. The CDR3 nucleotides read TGTGCCAGCAGTTTGGGTGGTTTGAGTTCCAGCTCCTACGAGCAGTACGTC. Protein product: CASSLGGLSSSSYEQYV.

This clonotype occurred many times. V and J are TRBV4-1 and TRBJ2-2, with 7 bases that match TRBD1. The CDR3 spans 18 residues. V was pared by 2 bases and J by 5 bases, with 14 bases of the junction left unmatched. The germline CDR1 and CDR2 sequences are MGHRA and YSYEKL. DNA of the CDR3: TGCGCCAGCAGCCAACCCATTACCGGGACAGAGAGGACCGGGGAGCTGTTTTTT. It yields the protein CASSQPITGTERTGELFF.

This chain joins TRBV4-3 and TRBJ1-3; unclear D gene. The length of the CDR3 is 15 residues. Germline CDR1 reads LGHNA; CDR2 reads YSLEER. Trimming left V 0 bases short and J 1 base short, with 7 bases between. CDR3 coding DNA: TGCGCCAGCAGCCAAGAGTTCAGGTCTGGAAACACCATATATTTT. Translated, it gives CASSQEFRSGNTIYF.

This clonotype was counted ten times or more. Sequence at one end of the junction differs from germline and may be a read error. This chain links TRBV7-7 with TRBJ2-5; tentatively, D is TRBD2 (6 bases). From germline, CDR1 is SSHAT and CDR2 FNYEAQ (reference sequence). The CDR3 consists of 13 residues. The CDR3 sequence is CASSFSGSETQYF. CDR3 nucleotides: TGTGCTAGCAGCTTCTCCGGGAGTGAGACCCAGTACTTC.

The rearrangement uses TRBV4-1 and TRBJ2-1; 11 bases are shared with TRBD2. The CDR3 is made up of 17 amino acids. V was clipped by 1 base and J by 4 bases; unmatched bases: 6. Germline V gene sequence: CDR1 MGHRA, CDR2 YSYEKL. DNA of the CDR3: TGCGCCAGCAGCCAAGTCCCGGGACTAGCGGATTACAATGAGCAGTTCTTC. It yields the protein CASSQVPGLADYNEQFF.